The 27 T cell receptor beta chains given below trace back to one sample, sequenced in a study of beta chain features in type 1 diabetes. The investigators reverse transcribed all of the isolated RNA, so they sequenced expressed TCRB transcripts. Sequencing was performed with immunoSEQ multiplex PCR; in TCRdb, only in-frame clones are kept and a portion is missing. The sample contains roughly 450,000 clones, roughly an eighth of which appear only once. Material: naive CD4+ T cells from blood. Receptors were obtained from a woman aged 18 to 35 in good health.

As regards this clone: One end of the junction does not line up with germline, which may come from a read error. This chain connects TRBV7-7 to TRBJ2-7, with 8 bases that match TRBD2. CDR3 length: 17 amino acids. CDR1 SSHAT and CDR2 FNYEAQ come from the germline V gene (reference sequence). CDR3 sequence (DNA): TGTGCTAGCAGCCCCCGAGGGAGCGGGGGTAACACCTACGAGCAGTACTTC. Translation gives CASSPRGSGGNTYEQYF.

The rearrangement links TRBV7-2 to TRBJ2-3; 7 nucleotides align to TRBD2. V shed 5 bases, J shed 0 bases, and the junction held 5 bases outside the gene matches. Germline V gene data show CDR1 as SGHTA and CDR2 as FQGNSA. The CDR3 extends over 15 amino acids. The CDR3 nucleotides are TGTGCCAGCAGCCCCATGGGGGGGAGCACAGATACGCAGTATTTT. Translating it yields CASSPMGGSTDTQYF.

The V call is TRBV9, the J call TRBJ2-2; possible D gene TRBD2, 6 bases. CDR1 and CDR2 from the germline V gene are SGDLS and YYNGEE. The V and J ends lost 0 bases and 5 bases respectively, with 14 bases between them. This CDR3 region has 16 residues. The CDR3 reads CASSVDWAAGTGELFF. DNA for the CDR3: TGTGCCAGCAGCGTAGACTGGGCGGCGGGGACCGGGGAGCTGTTTTTT.

This clone was seen at least ten times. The J gene is TRBJ2-1, the V gene TRBV10-3, with D possibly being TRBD1 or TRBD2 (5 bases each). V lost 4 bases and J lost 8, with 12 bases in between. Germline V lookup: CDR1 ENHRY, CDR2 SYGVKD. The CDR3 totals 13 residues. CDR3 bases: TGTGCCATCAGTGGAGGGGTGACGGATGAGCAGTTCTTC. It specifies CAISGGVTDEQFF.

This sequence joins TRBV7-2 and TRBJ1-2; no clear D gene. V lost 5 bases to trimming and J lost 4 bases, with 29 bases between them. The CDR3 loop spans 19 amino acids. Per germline, CDR1 SGHTA and CDR2 FQGNSA. CDR3 amino acids: CASSGPSVPKKGASYGYTF. As DNA, the CDR3 is TGTGCCAGCAGCGGTCCTTCTGTCCCCAAGAAAGGAGCCTCCTATGGCTACACCTTC.

The CDR3, as DNA: TGCAGCGCGGACAGGGATATTGAAGCTTTCTTT. Amino acids: CSADRDIEAFF. The rearrangement uses TRBV29-1 and TRBJ1-1; 8 nucleotides line up with TRBD1. Per the germline V gene, CDR1 is SQVTM and CDR2 is ANQGSEA. J gave up 7 bases and V 7 bases, and 5 bases lay outside the gene matches. The CDR3 has 11 residues.

V usage is TRBV9 and J usage is TRBJ2-3; D not certain. Germline lookup yields CDR1 SGDLS and CDR2 YYNGEE. Trimming pared 0 bases from V and 2 bases from J, leaving 19 bases between. This CDR3 spans 18 amino acids. The CDR3 spells CASSVAFIRDRFTDTQYF. The DNA of the CDR3 is TGTGCCAGCAGCGTAGCTTTTATTCGAGACCGCTTCACAGATACGCAGTATTTT.

This rearrangement joins TRBV4-1 to TRBJ2-4; 7 bases agree with TRBD1. This CDR3 is 16 amino acids long. Unmatched junction bases numbered 12, after V lost 5 bases and J lost 5 bases. CDR1 and CDR2 from the germline V gene are MGHRA and YSYEKL. CDR3 residues: CASSGGQVLRENIQYF. CDR3 sequence (DNA): TGCGCCAGCAGCGGAGGACAGGTGCTTAGGGAAAACATTCAGTACTTC.

The chain employs TRBV29-1 and TRBJ1-1; D gene uncertain. V was pared by 5 bases and J by 2 bases, with 15 bases between. Per the germline V gene, CDR1 is SQVTM and CDR2 is ANQGSEA. The CDR3 consists of 14 residues. CDR3 sequence reads: CSVKWSGVNTEAFF. As DNA, the CDR3 is TGCAGCGTTAAGTGGTCTGGGGTAAACACTGAAGCTTTCTTT.

This chain uses TRBV15 with TRBJ2-2, with D tentatively TRBD2 (5 bases). Germline V lookup: CDR1 LNHNV, CDR2 YYDKDF (reference sequence). CDR3 length equals 17 residues. V was cut by 9 bases and J by 6 bases, with 26 bases left in between. The CDR3 reads CATAPSWASPSPGELFF. The CDR3 DNA follows: TGTGCCACGGCCCCCTCCTGGGCTAGCCCTTCCCCCGGGGAGCTGTTTTTT.

The chain couples TRBV19 to TRBJ2-7; D perhaps matches TRBD2 (6 bases). The germline gives CDR1 LNHDA, CDR2 SQIVND (reference sequence). V shed 5 bases and J shed 4 bases, with 15 bases lying between them. This CDR3 contains 14 residues. CDR3 loop: CASSPRLGLYEQYF. CDR3 bases: TGTGCCAGTAGTCCACGACTGGGACTTTACGAGCAGTACTTC.

This clone occurred a few times. This chain joins TRBV9 and TRBJ1-1; D perhaps matches TRBD1 (5 bases). There are 15 residues in the CDR3. Trimming shortened V by 4 bases and J by 6 bases, and 19 bases separated the two germline ends. Per germline, CDR1 SGDLS and CDR2 YYNGEE. The CDR3 region has the DNA TGTGCCAGCAGCCTTCTGATAGGCAGGGAGGCTGAAGCTTTCTTT. It is translated as CASSLLIGREAEAFF.

V and J are TRBV9 and TRBJ2-1; 12 bases align to TRBD1. The V gene's germline CDR1 is SGDLS and CDR2 YYNGEE. After removal of 7 bases from V and 9 bases from J, the junction contained 17 bases not matched to a gene. The CDR3 consists of 17 residues. CDR3 nucleotide sequence: TGTGCCAGCCGACCACCGGGACAGGGGGCCATGTCCGGTGAGCAGTTCTTC. Protein: CASRPPGQGAMSGEQFF.

This chain joins TRBV11-2 and TRBJ2-5, with 8 bases matching TRBD2. The CDR3 is 14 amino acids. In germline, CDR1 is SGHAT, CDR2 FQNNGV. With 5 bases clipped from V and 2 bases from J, the junction kept 4 bases outside the gene matches. This CDR3 is CASSARLAQETQYF. The CDR3 DNA sequence: TGTGCCAGCAGCGCTAGACTAGCGCAAGAGACCCAGTACTTC.

V usage is TRBV9 and J usage is TRBJ2-3, with 7 bases matching TRBD1. CDR1 is SGDLS and CDR2 is YYNGEE in the germline V gene. The junction had 2 bases not matched to a gene; V was cut back by 1 base and J by 0 bases. CDR3 size: 15 residues. The CDR3 nucleotides read TGTGCCAGCAGCGTATTGGACAGGAGCACAGATACGCAGTATTTT. This encodes CASSVLDRSTDTQYF.

This chain links TRBV13 with TRBJ2-7, with 8 bases that match TRBD1. CDR1 and CDR2 from the germline V gene are PRHDT and FYEKMQ (reference sequence). CDR3 length equals 14 residues. V dropped 5 bases and J dropped 3; count of bases not matched to a gene: 6. For the CDR3, the DNA is TGTGCCAGCAGCCCAGGGGGCAAACTCTACGAGCAGTACGTC. It yields the protein CASSPGGKLYEQYV.

The chain has TRBV4-2 and TRBJ2-1, with D maybe TRBD1 (6 bases). V lost 4 bases to trimming and J lost 0 bases, with 10 bases between them. CDR3 length: 15 residues. Germline CDR1 reads LGHNA; CDR2 reads YNFKEQ. CDR3 nucleotides: TGTGCCAGCAGCCGTACAGGGCGCTCCTACAATGAGCAGTTCTTC. Amino acid sequence: CASSRTGRSYNEQFF.

There are a few counts of this clone. Additional DNA sequences in this sample encode the identical CDR3. This rearrangement joins TRBV5-1 to TRBJ2-7, with 7 bases aligning to TRBD1. With V trimmed by 0 bases and J by 3 bases, 3 bases remained unmatched. Germline assignment: CDR1 SGHRS and CDR2 YFSETQ. CDR3 length equals 14 residues. The DNA for the CDR3 is TGCGCCAGCAGCTTGGGACAGGGAAGCTACGAGCAGTACTTC. It encodes CASSLGQGSYEQYF.

This clone was counted only a few times. This chain uses TRBV9 with TRBJ1-6; no reliable D call. V lost 0 bases and J 7 bases, leaving 11 bases between the germline ends. In germline, CDR1 is SGDLS, CDR2 YYNGEE. This CDR3 has 15 residues. Written as DNA, the CDR3 is TGTGCCAGCAGCGTAGTTGGCAGTCTAAATTCACCCCTCCACTTT. Its protein is CASSVVGSLNSPLHF.

The chain joins TRBV7-2 to TRBJ2-3; 9 nucleotides line up with TRBD1. There are 14 residues in the CDR3. V trimming: 5 bases; J trimming: 7 bases; junction bases outside the gene matches: 7. Germline values: CDR1 SGHTA, CDR2 FQGNSA. The CDR3, as DNA: TGTGCCAGCAGCCCGGACAGGGGCCCTTATACGCAGTATTTT. It specifies CASSPDRGPYTQYF.

The V and J genes are TRBV25-1 and TRBJ1-1; perhaps TRBD1 as D (5 bases). The V end lost 2 bases, the J end lost 4 bases, and 11 bases lay between the germline ends. The CDR3 runs to 14 residues. Germline loops: CDR1 MGHDK, CDR2 SYGVNS. CDR3 in DNA: TGTGCCAGCAGTGAACAAGGGGCCGCCACTGAAGCTTTCTTT. Translating gives CASSEQGAATEAFF.

This chain's CDR3 is CASSARTGESTDTQYF. The CDR3 DNA follows: TGTGCCAGCAGCGCGCGGACAGGGGAAAGCACAGATACGCAGTATTTT. The chain recombines TRBV9 with TRBJ2-3; TRBD1 aligns across 9 bases. The CDR3 length is 16 residues. Germline-derived CDR1 and CDR2 are SGDLS and YYNGEE. The trim removed 3 bases at V and 0 bases at J, leaving 5 bases unmatched.

V is TRBV15 and J is TRBJ2-1, with D perhaps assigned TRBD1 or TRBD2 (6 bases each). CDR1 and CDR2 from the germline V gene are LNHNV and YYDKDF (reference sequence). The CDR3 sequence is 14 residues long. The germline V and J ends were trimmed by 4 bases and 4 bases, with 11 bases remaining between them. Here the CDR3 reads CATSIRGGYNEQFF. The CDR3 DNA is TGTGCCACCAGCATCAGGGGAGGATACAATGAGCAGTTCTTC.

The chain couples TRBV7-9 to TRBJ2-1; possibly TRBD1 for D (5 bases). Germline CDR1 SEHNR, CDR2 FQNEAQ (reference sequence). Between the trimmed V and J ends, which lost 2 bases and 8 bases, there was a span of 16 bases. There are 15 residues in the CDR3. This CDR3 reads CASSLKGSGRDEQFF. CDR3 DNA: TGTGCCAGCAGCTTAAAGGGAAGTGGCAGGGATGAGCAGTTCTTC.

This clone was detected a few times. J is TRBJ2-1 and V is TRBV4-3; the match to TRBD1 covers 12 bases. V lost 3 bases to trimming and J lost 1 base; unmatched junction nucleotides: 4. CDR1 and CDR2 (germline): LGHNA, YSLEER. The CDR3 covers 17 residues. Here the CDR3 reads CASSHGDRGLSYNEQFF. The CDR3 DNA is TGCGCCAGCAGCCACGGGGACAGGGGGCTTTCCTACAATGAGCAGTTCTTC.

The chain employs TRBV7-2 and TRBJ2-7; 9 bases are a match to TRBD1. Germline V gene sequence: CDR1 SGHTA, CDR2 FQGNSA. The CDR3 length is 16 residues. J lost 7 bases, V lost 5 bases, and 15 bases had no gene match. CDR3 in amino acids: CASSPTGGTGRGEQYF. The CDR3 DNA follows: TGTGCCAGCAGCCCGACCGGAGGGACAGGGAGAGGTGAGCAGTACTTC.

This clone was found a few times. The chain recombines TRBV7-2 with TRBJ2-5, with TRBD1 matching 11 bases. The V gene's germline CDR1 is SGHTA and CDR2 FQGNSA. The CDR3 has 16 residues. Trimming at V came to 1 base and at J to 2 bases, leaving 3 bases not matched to a gene. CDR3 loop: CASSLGWDRGQETQYF. DNA for the CDR3: TGTGCCAGCAGCTTAGGCTGGGACAGGGGGCAAGAGACCCAGTACTTC.